These T cell receptor beta chains were read from a single sample in a study of Tregs in tolerant kidney transplant recipients. Sequencing was performed with immunoSEQ multiplex PCR; in TCRdb, only in-frame clones are kept and a portion is missing. The sample holds fewer than 100,000 clones, approximately 93% seen once. The sequencing used CD4+ T cells from blood, collected before the transplant. These receptors were taken from a human donor who received a combined kidney and bone marrow transplant. Each CDR3 is given with its conserved first and last residue. A D gene is named only where the DNA matches it firmly. The size entry is marked missing in some rows and otherwise reads once, few, many or a size class.

D gene | J gene | CDR3 length | clone size | V gene | CDR3 DNA | CDR3 protein
- | TRBJ2-7 | 15 | - | TRBV7-2 | TGTGCCAGCACCACTCGCCCGGCAGGTTCCTACGAGCAGTACTTC | CASTTRPAGSYEQYF
TRBD2 | TRBJ2-3 | 22 | - | TRBV13 | TGTGCCAGCAGCCGACTCCTTCGGACTAGAGATGGTTCTGGCTGGAGCACAGATACGCAGTATTTT | CASSRLLRTRDGSGWSTDTQYF
TRBD1 | TRBJ1-1 | 14 | - | TRBV5-1 | TGCGCCAGCAGCGGTAGGACAGGGAACACTGAAGCTTTCTTT | CASSGRTGNTEAFF
TRBD1 | TRBJ1-1 | 17 | - | TRBV27 | TGTGCCAGCAGTTTATATCGTGGGACAGGGGTGAACACTGAAGCTTTCTTT | CASSLYRGTGVNTEAFF
TRBD2 | TRBJ2-1 | 18 | - | TRBV5-4 | TGTGCCAGCGGGATGACTAGCGGGGGGCCCAATACCTACAATGAGCAGTTCTTC | CASGMTSGGPNTYNEQFF
TRBD2 | TRBJ2-7 | 14 | - | TRBV2 | TGTGCCAGCAGTGTGCTAGCGGGATATGACGAGCAGTACTTC | CASSVLAGYDEQYF
TRBD2 | TRBJ2-2 | 19 | once | TRBV19 | TGTGCCAGCAAGGGACTAGCGGGAGTAGGTAGTTTGAACACCGGGGAGCTGTTTTTT | CASKGLAGVGSLNTGELFF
- | TRBJ2-1 | 15 | - | TRBV6-6 | TGTGCCAGCAGCCCCCAGGGGCCCTATACGAATGAGCAGTTCTTC | CASSPQGPYTNEQFF
- | TRBJ1-1 | 17 | - | TRBV10-3 | TGTGCCATCAGTGAGTATCGGCCAGGGGCGATGAACACTGAAGCTTTCTTT | CAISEYRPGAMNTEAFF
- | TRBJ2-2 | 15 | - | TRBV28 | TGTGCCAGCCTCCCAGCGGTCATGAACACCGGGGAGCTGTTTTTT | CASLPAVMNTGELFF
TRBD2 | TRBJ2-5 | 17 | - | TRBV7-2 | TGTGCCAGCAGTTCCGGGACTAGCGTACGACTGGGCGAGACCCAGTACTTC | CASSSGTSVRLGETQYF
TRBD1 | TRBJ1-1 | 13 | - | TRBV18 | TGTGCCAGCTCATCGGACAGGGCGGATGAAGCTTTCTTT | CASSSDRADEAFF
TRBD1 | TRBJ2-6 | 19 | - | TRBV27 | TGTGCCAGCAGTTTACCTTCGGACAGGGGGGACTCTGGGGCCAACGTCCTGACTTTC | CASSLPSDRGDSGANVLTF
- | TRBJ2-7 | 14 | - | TRBV4-2 | TGTGCCAGCAGCCAGGTCTCGAGCTCCTACGAGCAGTACTTC | CASSQVSSSYEQYF
TRBD1 | TRBJ2-5 | 14 | once | TRBV25-1 | TGTGCCAGCAGTAGACAGGGGGCGGGAAAGACCCAGTACTTC | CASSRQGAGKTQYF
- | TRBJ2-5 | 14 | once | TRBV18 | TGTGCCAGCTCACCACAACAGGGAAAAGAGACCCAGTACTTC | CASSPQQGKETQYF
- | TRBJ1-3 | 14 | - | TRBV6-1 | TGTGCCGGACAGACAGGCCGCTCTGGAAACACCATATATTTT | CAGQTGRSGNTIYF
TRBD1 | TRBJ1-2 | 16 | - | TRBV15 | TGTGCCACCAGCAGGAGGGGGACAGGGGGTATAGGGGGCTACACCTTC | CATSRRGTGGIGGYTF
TRBD1 | TRBJ2-7 | 13 | - | TRBV6-6 | TGTGCCAGCAGTTACTTCACAGGGGACGAGCAGTACTTC | CASSYFTGDEQYF
- | TRBJ2-5 | 13 | - | TRBV18 | TGTGCCAGCTCCACCAGGGGCCAAGAGACCCAGTACTTC | CASSTRGQETQYF
TRBD1 | TRBJ2-1 | 14 | - | TRBV10-3 | TGTGCCATCAGTCCAACAGGGGCCTACAATGAGCAGTTCTTC | CAISPTGAYNEQFF
TRBD2 | TRBJ2-4 | 18 | - | TRBV7-2 | TGTGCCAGCAGCTTCTTCCTAGCGGGAGGGGCGGCCAAAAACATTCAGTACTTC | CASSFFLAGGAAKNIQYF
- | TRBJ2-3 | 18 | once | TRBV5-1 | TGCGCCAGCAGCTCCTATACGGGACTTCCCACTAGCACAGATACGCAGTATTTT | CASSSYTGLPTSTDTQYF
- | TRBJ1-6 | 12 | few | TRBV7-2 | TGTGCCAGCAGCTTACGTAGTTCACCCCTCCACTTT | CASSLRSSPLHF
- | TRBJ1-2 | 12 | - | TRBV14 | TGTGCCAGCAGCCAAGTTACAGGGGGCTACACCTTC | CASSQVTGGYTF
- | TRBJ1-2 | 15 | - | TRBV7-2 | TGTGCCAGCAGCCGTCGGACAGACTCGGGCTATGGCTACACCTTC | CASSRRTDSGYGYTF
- | TRBJ2-1 | 17 | - | TRBV11-1 | TGTGCCAGCAGCTCCTCGAGGGCCTTTAGCTCCTACAATGAGCAGTTCTTC | CASSSSRAFSSYNEQFF
TRBD1 | TRBJ1-5 | 15 | - | TRBV19 | TGTGCCAGTAGTAGGGGGACAGGCCCTGTCAAGCCCCAGCATTTT | CASSRGTGPVKPQHF
- | TRBJ2-7 | 20 | - | TRBV12-2 | TGTGCAAGTCGCCCCACGCGTCCCGGGACTAGCGGGAGCGGCCCCTACGAGCAGTACTTC | CASRPTRPGTSGSGPYEQYF
- | TRBJ1-1 | 17 | once | TRBV28 | TGTGCCAGCAGTCCCCATAAGTGGGGGCAACGGTACACTGAAGCTTTCTTT | CASSPHKWGQRYTEAFF
TRBD1 | TRBJ1-5 | 16 | - | TRBV28 | TGTGCCAGCAGCCCCAGACAGGGGGCAGGGAATCAGCCCCAGCATTTT | CASSPRQGAGNQPQHF
- | TRBJ2-5 | 17 | - | TRBV7-9 | TGTGCCAGCAGCTTATCGGTGGTGACAGACCGCCAAGAGACCCAGTACTTC | CASSLSVVTDRQETQYF
- | TRBJ1-1 | 13 | - | TRBV7-2 | TGTGCCAGCAGCTCCCAGAAGAACACTGAAGCTTTCTTT | CASSSQKNTEAFF
- | TRBJ1-1 | 15 | - | TRBV10-3 | TGTGCCATCAGTGAGAGAGACAACCGGAACACTGAAGCTTTCTTT | CAISERDNRNTEAFF
TRBD2 | TRBJ2-1 | 15 | - | TRBV10-3 | TGTGCCATCAGTAGACTAGCGGAAACCTACAATGAGCAGTTCTTC | CAISRLAETYNEQFF
TRBD1 | TRBJ1-1 | 13 | - | TRBV30 | TGTGCCTGGAACAGGGGGCTGAACACTGAAGCTTTCTTT | CAWNRGLNTEAFF
- | TRBJ2-1 | 12 | - | TRBV7-9 | TGTGCCAGCAGCTTGATGGGAGGTGGGCAGTTCTTC | CASSLMGGGQFF
- | TRBJ1-5 | 13 | - | TRBV18 | TGTGCCAGCTCACCTCAGGGCAATCAGCCCCAGCATTTT | CASSPQGNQPQHF
- | TRBJ1-4 | 16 | - | TRBV7-8 | TGTGCCAGCAGCTTATCCGGTGGGGGCACTAATGAAAAACTGTTTTTT | CASSLSGGGTNEKLFF
- | TRBJ1-2 | 13 | - | TRBV2 | TGTGCCAACACGTTGGAGCAGGGGTTTGGCTACACCTTC | CANTLEQGFGYTF
TRBD1 | TRBJ2-7 | 14 | - | TRBV11-2 | TGTGCCAGCAGCCTAGGACAGGGGGGCTACGAGCAGTACTTC | CASSLGQGGYEQYF
TRBD2 | TRBJ2-1 | 16 | - | TRBV9 | TGTGCCAGCAGCGTCAGACTAGCGGGGCATTCTAATGAGCAGTTCTTC | CASSVRLAGHSNEQFF
- | TRBJ2-7 | 15 | few | TRBV11-1 | TGTGCCAGCAGCTTACGCCGAGAGGCGGCCTACGAGCAGTACTTC | CASSLRREAAYEQYF
- | TRBJ2-7 | 18 | - | TRBV27 | TGTGCCAGCAGTTTAAGAGGAGGGCGGACTCTAATTTACTACGAGCAGTACTTC | CASSLRGGRTLIYYEQYF
TRBD2 | TRBJ2-7 | 16 | - | TRBV4-2 | TGTGCCAGCAGCCCGGAGGCGGGAGGGCCCGAGTACGAGCAGTACTTC | CASSPEAGGPEYEQYF
- | TRBJ1-3 | 16 | - | TRBV19 | TGTGCCAGTAGTATGCGGGTATCATACTCTGGAAACACCATATATTTT | CASSMRVSYSGNTIYF
- | TRBJ2-5 | 13 | - | TRBV7-9 | TGTGCCAGCAGCCCGGAGATTAGAGAGACCCAGTACTTC | CASSPEIRETQYF
TRBD1 | TRBJ1-2 | 14 | - | TRBV9 | TGTGCCAGCAGCTCCCGGACAGGGAGGTATGGCTACACCTTC | CASSSRTGRYGYTF
TRBD2 | TRBJ2-7 | 17 | - | TRBV4-2 | TGTGCCAGCAGCCGTTCGGCAAGACTAGCGGGAGGAGACGAGCAGTACTTC | CASSRSARLAGGDEQYF
- | TRBJ1-2 | 13 | - | TRBV7-9 | TGTGCCACTCAGTTGGAGTCTCTCTATGGCTACACCTTC | CATQLESLYGYTF